This T cell receptor beta chain was sequenced during a study of human T cells and chemical hapten exposure. General study findings and limits: There were significantly more large CDR3 similarity clusters among expanded TCRs than among controls.

This clonotype was found once. Its matching antigen is unknown. From the RACE reads, TCRdb called clonotypes with MiXCR, one entry per CDR3 protein. The sample consists of 150,000 to 200,000 distinct CDR3 sequences, around 30% of them appearing once. Regarding time point: pre-sensitization, week 0. Stated treatment: therapeutic diphenylcyclopropenone sensitization with weekly scalp DPC. The TCR was taken from a woman in her twenties or thirties with alopecia areata. Some clones in this sample may be carry-over from other donors' samples. The source material was whole blood, sampled in connection with sensitization to the hapten diphenylcyclopropenone (DPC).

The CDR3 loop reads CASSRRLAGFQETQYF. The CDR3 nucleotides are TGTGCCAGCAGCCGACGACTAGCGGGGTTCCAAGAGACCCAGTACTTC. The chain employs TRBV4-2 and TRBJ2-5; 11 bases line up with TRBD2. Germline V gives CDR1 LGHNA, CDR2 YNFKEQ. The CDR3 is 16 residues long. V lost 4 bases and J lost 1; bases outside the gene matches: 5.